This T cell receptor beta chain was documented in a study of patients and donors after allogeneic stem cell transplantation. In TCRdb, the RT-PCR reads were re-called with MiXCR into one record per CDR3 protein. This table has about 160,000 distinct CDR3 sequences, roughly two fifths appearing once. This clonotype appeared a few times. The source material was blood, either unsorted or a sorted T cell fraction (not recorded which). The sequence was obtained from a human donor who was either an allogeneic HSCT recipient or a stem cell or donor lymphocyte infusion donor (not recorded which). It is not recorded whose cells these are; they may come from a transplant donor.

The CDR3: CATTTGVTEAFF. The CDR3 DNA follows: TGTGCCACCACTACAGGGGTCACTGAAGCTTTCTTT. The chain recombines TRBV11-2 with TRBJ1-1; 7 nucleotides align to TRBD1. This CDR3 contains 12 residues. The V and J ends lost 10 bases and 4 bases, in that order; junction bases with no gene match: 6. Germline CDR1 and CDR2: SGHAT and FQNNGV.